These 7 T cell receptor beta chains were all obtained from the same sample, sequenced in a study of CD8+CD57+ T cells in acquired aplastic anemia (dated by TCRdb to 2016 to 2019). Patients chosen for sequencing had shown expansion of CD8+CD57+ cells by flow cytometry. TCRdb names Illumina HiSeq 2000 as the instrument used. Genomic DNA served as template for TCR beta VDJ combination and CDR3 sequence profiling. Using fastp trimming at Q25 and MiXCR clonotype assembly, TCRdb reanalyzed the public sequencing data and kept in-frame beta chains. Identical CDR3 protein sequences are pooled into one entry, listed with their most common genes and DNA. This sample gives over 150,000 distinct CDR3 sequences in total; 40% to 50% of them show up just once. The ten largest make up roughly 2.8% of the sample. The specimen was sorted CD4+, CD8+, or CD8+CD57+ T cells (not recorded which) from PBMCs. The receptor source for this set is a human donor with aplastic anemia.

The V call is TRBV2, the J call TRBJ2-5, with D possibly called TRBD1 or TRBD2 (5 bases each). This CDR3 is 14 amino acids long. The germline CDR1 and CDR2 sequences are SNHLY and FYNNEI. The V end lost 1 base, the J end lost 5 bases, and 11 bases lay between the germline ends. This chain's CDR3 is CASSEGPGLETQYF. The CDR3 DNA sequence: TGTGCCAGCAGTGAAGGGCCGGGGCTCGAGACCCAGTACTTC.

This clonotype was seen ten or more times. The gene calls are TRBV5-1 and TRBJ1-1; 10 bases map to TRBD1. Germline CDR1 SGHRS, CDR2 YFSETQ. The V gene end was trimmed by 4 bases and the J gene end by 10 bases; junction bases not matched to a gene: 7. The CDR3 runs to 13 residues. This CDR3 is CASSAGTGDGAFF. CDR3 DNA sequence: TGCGCCAGCAGCGCCGGGACAGGGGATGGAGCTTTCTTT.

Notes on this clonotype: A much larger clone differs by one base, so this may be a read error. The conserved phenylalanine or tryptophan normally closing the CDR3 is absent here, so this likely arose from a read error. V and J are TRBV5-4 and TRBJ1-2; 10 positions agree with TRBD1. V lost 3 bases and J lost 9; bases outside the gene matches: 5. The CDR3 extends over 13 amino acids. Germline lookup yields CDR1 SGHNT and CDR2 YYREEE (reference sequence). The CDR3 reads CASSSLGQGSYTL. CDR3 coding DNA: TGTGCCAGCAGCTCTCTGGGACAGGGGAGCTACACCCTC.

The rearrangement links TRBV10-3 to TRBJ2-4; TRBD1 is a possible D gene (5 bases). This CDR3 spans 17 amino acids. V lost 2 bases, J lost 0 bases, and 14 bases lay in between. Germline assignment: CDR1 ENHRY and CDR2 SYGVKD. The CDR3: CAISEGAQGLAKNIQYF. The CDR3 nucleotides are TGTGCCATCAGTGAGGGGGCGCAGGGCCTAGCCAAAAACATTCAGTACTTC.

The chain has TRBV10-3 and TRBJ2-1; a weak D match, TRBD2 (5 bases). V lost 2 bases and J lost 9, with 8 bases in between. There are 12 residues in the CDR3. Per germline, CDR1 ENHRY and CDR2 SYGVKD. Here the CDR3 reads CAISERGLEQFF. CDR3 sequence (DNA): TGTGCCATCAGTGAGCGCGGACTTGAGCAGTTCTTC.

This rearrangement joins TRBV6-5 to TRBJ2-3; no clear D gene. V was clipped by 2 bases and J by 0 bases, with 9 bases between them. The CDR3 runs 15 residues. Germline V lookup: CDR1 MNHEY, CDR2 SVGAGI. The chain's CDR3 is CASSYRGDSTDTQYF. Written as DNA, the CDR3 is TGTGCCAGCAGTTACAGAGGCGACAGCACAGATACGCAGTATTTT.

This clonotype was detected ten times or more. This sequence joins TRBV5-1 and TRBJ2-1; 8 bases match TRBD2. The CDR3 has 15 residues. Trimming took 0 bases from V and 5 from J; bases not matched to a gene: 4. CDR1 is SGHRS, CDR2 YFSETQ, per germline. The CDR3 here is CASSLEGGRNNEQFF. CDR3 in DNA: TGCGCCAGCAGCTTGGAAGGCGGGAGGAACAATGAGCAGTTCTTC.